Below, 25 T cell receptor beta chains from the same sample are listed, as sequenced in a study of blood T cell repertoires in COVID-19. TCRdb keeps only in-frame clones here, not all; method: immunoSEQ multiplex PCR. Among over 350,000 clones listed, about nine tenths were seen once. Input material: peripheral blood. The receptor source for this set is a young woman with active or convalescent COVID-19.

The V call is TRBV28, the J call TRBJ1-4; D uncertain. V was shortened by 5 bases and J by 0 bases, with 7 bases between the two germline ends. The CDR3 is 14 residues long. Germline V gene sequence: CDR1 MDHEN, CDR2 SYDVKM. The CDR3 DNA reads TGTGCCAGCAGTCCGCAGACAACTAATGAAAAACTGTTTTTT. Protein sequence: CASSPQTTNEKLFF.

The chain combines TRBV13 with TRBJ2-7, with D perhaps TRBD2 (6 bases). The CDR3 has 15 residues. Germline V CDR1 and CDR2: PRHDT, FYEKMQ (reference sequence). Trimming cost V 4 bases and J 0 bases, with 13 bases left between them. The CDR3 region has the DNA TGTGCCAGCAGCTCCGATCGGGGGAGCTCCTACGAGCAGTACTTC. This encodes CASSSDRGSSYEQYF.

This rearrangement joins TRBV6-5 to TRBJ1-1; possibly TRBD1 for D (5 bases). The CDR3 length is 13 residues. Per the germline V gene, CDR1 is MNHEY and CDR2 is SVGAGI. The V end was cut by 6 bases, the J end by 8 bases, with 16 bases between. The CDR3 nucleotides are TGTGCCAGCAGCATGGACAAGGTCGAAGAAGCTTTCTTT. It translates to CASSMDKVEEAFF.

The J gene is TRBJ1-1, the V gene TRBV6-2 or TRBV6-3; unclear D gene. There are 15 residues in the CDR3. The V end was cut by 1 base, the J end by 3 bases, with 12 bases between. From germline, CDR1 is MNHEY and CDR2 SVGEGT. The CDR3 spells CASSYFGREHTEAFF. CDR3 sequence (DNA): TGTGCCAGCAGTTACTTCGGTCGAGAACACACTGAAGCTTTCTTT.

This clone appeared once. This chain links TRBV6-2 or TRBV6-3 with TRBJ1-5; 8 positions agree with TRBD1. The CDR3 covers 15 residues. Germline assignment: CDR1 MNHEY and CDR2 SVGEGT. J lost 9 bases, V lost 5 bases, and 12 bases had no gene match. Here the CDR3 reads CASSTRTGSPGPQHF. The CDR3 coding sequence is TGTGCCAGCAGTACCAGGACAGGGTCGCCTGGGCCCCAGCATTTT.

The CDR3 DNA reads TGTGCCAGCTCACCGGGAGACAGGGTGAATGGCTACACCTTC. This encodes CASSPGDRVNGYTF. J is TRBJ1-2 and V is TRBV18; 7 bases map to TRBD1. CDR3 length: 14 residues. Germline trimming cut 3 bases from V and 6 bases from J; bases unmatched to any gene: 7. CDR1 KGHSH and CDR2 LQKENI come from the germline V gene.

The gene calls are TRBV10-3 and TRBJ2-1; TRBD1 aligns across 9 bases. The CDR3 runs to 14 residues. From germline, CDR1 is ENHRY and CDR2 SYGVKD. With V trimmed by 6 bases and J by 8 bases, 8 bases remained unmatched. The CDR3 region is CAIRPGQGVDEQFF. In nucleotides, the CDR3 is TGTGCCATCAGGCCGGGACAGGGAGTGGATGAGCAGTTCTTC.

This clone is a singleton in its sample. The CDR3 nucleotides read TGCGCCAGCAGCCAGGGCAGGGGGGACTATGGCTACACCTTC. It yields the protein CASSQGRGDYGYTF. The chain is built from TRBV4-1 and TRBJ1-2; TRBD1 matches 7 bases. Germline values: CDR1 MGHRA, CDR2 YSYEKL. Trimming removed 3 bases from V and 3 bases from J; junction bases left unmatched: 4. This CDR3 region has 14 residues.

The chain is built from TRBV12-3 or TRBV12-4 and TRBJ2-7; D might be TRBD1 (5 bases). The CDR3 length is 12 residues. V was pared by 2 bases and J by 5 bases, with 7 bases between. The CDR3 region has the DNA TGTGCCAGCAGTTTAAGCAGGGACGAGCAGTACTTC. Its protein product is CASSLSRDEQYF.

The chain employs TRBV19 and TRBJ1-3; D might be TRBD1 (5 bases). Deletions cut 9 bases from V and 4 bases from J, with 19 bases between. Germline values: CDR1 LNHDA, CDR2 SQIVND (reference sequence). This CDR3 comprises 15 residues. The DNA for the CDR3 is TGTGCCAGCACCGGGGGGAGTACTGACGGAAACACCATATATTTT. Translated: CASTGGSTDGNTIYF.

The rearrangement uses TRBV29-1 and TRBJ1-2; 7 nucleotides agree with TRBD1. Germline V lookup: CDR1 SQVTM, CDR2 ANQGSEA. The CDR3 sequence is 13 residues long. With 8 bases clipped from V and 1 base from J, the junction kept 7 bases outside the gene matches. The DNA for the CDR3 is TGCAGCTCACGACAGGGTGATAACTATGGCTACACCTTC. It encodes CSSRQGDNYGYTF.

This chain joins TRBV5-8 and TRBJ2-3; TRBD2 might be the D (6 bases). The V end lost 0 bases, the J end lost 1 base, and 15 bases lay between the germline ends. Germline assignment: CDR1 SGHTS and CDR2 YDEGEE. The CDR3 extends over 17 amino acids. CDR3 sequence reads: CASSLALAEYGTDTQYF. For the CDR3, the DNA is TGTGCCAGCAGCTTGGCCTTAGCGGAGTACGGCACAGATACGCAGTATTTT.

The chain's CDR3 is CASSFWGDGYTF. The CDR3 nucleotides are TGTGCCAGCAGTTTTTGGGGGGATGGCTACACCTTC. The chain combines TRBV12-3 or TRBV12-4 with TRBJ1-2; perhaps TRBD1 as D (5 bases). This CDR3 is 12 amino acids long. V was pared by 3 bases and J by 6 bases, with 8 bases between.

DNA for the CDR3: TGCAGCGTTGTGTCCGGGAACTATGGCTACACCTTC. Translated, it gives CSVVSGNYGYTF. The genes are TRBV29-1 and TRBJ1-2, with no clear D. V dropped 4 bases and J dropped 2 bases, with 8 bases sitting between them. This CDR3 comprises 12 residues. CDR1 is SQVTM, CDR2 ANQGSEA, per germline. The variable domain in full, completed from reference TRBV29-1 and TRBJ1-2, reads SAVISQKPSRDICQRGTSLTIQCQVDSQVTMMFWYRQQPGQSLTLIATANQGSEATYESGFVIDKFPISRPNLTFSTLTVSNMSPEDSSIYLCSVVSGNYGYTFGSGTRLTVV.

The chain is built from TRBV5-1 and TRBJ1-4, with 7 bases aligning to TRBD1. V lost 1 base to trimming and J lost 8 bases; unmatched junction nucleotides: 5. The CDR3 is 14 residues long. Germline CDR1 and CDR2: SGHRS and YFSETQ. The CDR3 protein is CASSLQGVGEKLFF. The CDR3, as DNA: TGCGCCAGCAGCTTGCAGGGGGTTGGGGAAAAACTGTTTTTT. Full variable domain (outside the CDR3, taken from reference TRBV5-1 and TRBJ1-4): KAGVTQTPRYLIKTRGQQVTLSCSPISGHRSVSWYQQTPGQGLQFLFEYFSETQRNKGNFPGRFSGRQFSNSRSEMNVSTLELGDSALYLCASSLQGVGEKLFFGSGTQLSVL.

This clone was counted at least ten times. The rearrangement links TRBV10-2 to TRBJ2-5; 8 bases are shared with TRBD2. The germline gives CDR1 WSHSY, CDR2 SAAADI. Losses at the gene ends were 6 bases for V and 5 bases for J; bases not matched to a gene: 8. The CDR3 sequence is 14 residues long. CDR3 DNA: TGCGCCAGCAGGGACGGACTAGCCGGGGAGACCCAGTACTTC. Protein: CASRDGLAGETQYF.

This clone was observed a single time. The chain carries TRBV11-2 and TRBJ2-7, with 7 bases aligning to TRBD2. V lost 1 base, J lost 9 bases, and 6 bases stayed unmatched. The CDR3 contains 13 residues. Germline-derived CDR1 and CDR2 are SGHAT and FQNNGV. This chain's CDR3 is CASSLGGLAAQYF. The CDR3 DNA reads TGTGCCAGCAGCTTAGGGGGCCTAGCGGCGCAGTACTTC. The full variable domain, in which reference TRBV11-2 and TRBJ2-7 provide the parts outside the CDR3, is EAGVAQSPRYKIIEKRQSVAFWCNPISGHATLYWYQQILGQGPKLLIQFQNNGVVDDSQLPKDRFSAERLKGVDSTLKIQPAKLEDSAVYLCASSLGGLAAQYFGPGTRLTVT.

The chain employs TRBV5-1 and TRBJ2-1, with D maybe TRBD1 (6 bases). Germline assignment: CDR1 SGHRS and CDR2 YFSETQ. Between the trimmed V and J ends, which lost 6 bases and 2 bases, there was a span of 15 bases. The CDR3 runs to 15 residues. In nucleotides, the CDR3 is TGCGCCAGCAACCCCCCGGACAGTGCCTACAATGAGCAGTTCTTC. Encoded protein: CASNPPDSAYNEQFF.

This chain connects TRBV4-1 to TRBJ2-1, with a weak D call TRBD1 (6 bases). Between the trimmed V and J ends, which lost 6 bases and 2 bases, there was a span of 20 bases. The CDR3 runs 17 residues. The germline CDR1 and CDR2 sequences are MGHRA and YSYEKL. CDR3 in DNA: TGCGCCAGCAGGAACAACAGGGCGAGGACTCCCTACAATGAGCAGTTCTTC. This gives the protein CASRNNRARTPYNEQFF.

V usage is TRBV7-9 and J usage is TRBJ2-3, with TRBD1 identical over 7 bases. The CDR3 length is 16 residues. The germline V gene has CDR1 SEHNR and CDR2 FQNEAQ (reference sequence). Trimming took 5 bases from V and 0 from J; bases not matched to a gene: 8. The CDR3 region has the DNA TGTGCCAGCAGCGTTAGGCCAGGGGGAAGCACAGATACGCAGTATTTT. It encodes CASSVRPGGSTDTQYF.

This clone was seen only once. This chain joins TRBV27 and TRBJ2-1; 7 bases agree with TRBD2. The trim removed 5 bases at V and 1 base at J, leaving 8 bases unmatched. CDR3 length: 16 amino acids. Germline-derived CDR1 and CDR2 are MNHEY and SMNVEV (reference sequence). The CDR3 coding sequence is TGTGCCAGCAGTACGGGAGGAGCTATTTCCTACAATGAGCAGTTCTTC. Its protein is CASSTGGAISYNEQFF.

The chain couples TRBV14 to TRBJ2-4; 9 nucleotides agree with TRBD1. The V gene's germline CDR1 is SGHDN and CDR2 FVKESK. The CDR3 totals 14 residues. Trimming at V came to 4 bases and at J to 6 bases, leaving 4 bases not matched to a gene. This CDR3 reads CASSRDRAANIQYF. As DNA, the CDR3 is TGTGCCAGCAGCCGGGACAGGGCGGCAAACATTCAGTACTTC.

The chain uses TRBV5-4 and TRBJ2-7; 11 bases match TRBD1. The CDR3 extends over 15 amino acids. After removal of 3 bases from V and 5 bases from J, the junction contained 7 bases not matched to a gene. Germline V gene sequence: CDR1 SGHNT, CDR2 YYREEE (reference sequence). CDR3 loop: CASSSRTGGFDEQYF. The CDR3 region has the DNA TGTGCCAGCAGCTCGCGGACAGGGGGCTTCGACGAGCAGTACTTC.

The chain carries TRBV30 and TRBJ2-1, with 11 nucleotides matching TRBD2. The germline CDR1 and CDR2 sequences are GTSNPN and SVGIG (reference sequence). This CDR3 region has 15 residues. The V segment lost 2 bases and the J segment 6 bases; nucleotides outside the gene matches: 6. CDR3 amino acids: CAWSRSGRGFNEQFF. In nucleotides, the CDR3 is TGTGCCTGGAGTCGTAGCGGGAGGGGGTTCAATGAGCAGTTCTTC.

The gene calls are TRBV6-2 or TRBV6-3 and TRBJ2-3, with 9 bases lining up with TRBD2. The CDR3 runs to 12 residues. The V and J ends lost 4 bases and 15 bases, in that order; junction bases with no gene match: 8. CDR1 is MNHEY, CDR2 SVGEGT, per germline. CDR3 sequence: CASSLLAGPQYF. CDR3 nucleotide sequence: TGTGCCAGCAGTTTACTAGCGGGTCCTCAATATTTT.